This T cell receptor beta chain stems from a study of blood T cell repertoires in COVID-19. Some clones are missing from TCRdb's copy, which holds only in-frame ones; the method was immunoSEQ multiplex PCR. The repertoire holds 200,000 to 300,000 clones, about 82% seen once, with 8.5% to 9.5% in the top ten. Participants came from roughly 25 US areas, aged about 18 to 89 years. The sequence came from a woman aged 45-60 years with acute COVID-19. The specimen was PBMCs or T cells enriched from blood (not recorded which).

The CDR3 DNA follows: TGTGCCAGCAGCCGGGACAGGAGCTCCTACGAGCAGTACTTC. Amino acid sequence: CASSRDRSSYEQYF. The V gene is TRBV5-4, the J gene TRBJ2-7; TRBD1 agrees at 8 bases. V lost 4 bases, J lost 0 bases, and 3 bases stayed unmatched. CDR1 and CDR2 (germline): SGHNT, YYREEE (reference sequence). The CDR3 spans 14 residues. The full variable domain, completed using reference TRBV5-4 and TRBJ2-7, is ETGVTQSPTHLIKTRGQQVTLRCSSQSGHNTVSWYQQALGQGPQFIFQYYREEENGRGNFPPRFSGLQFPNYSSELNVNALELDDSALYLCASSRDRSSYEQYFGPGTRLTVT.